This T cell receptor beta chain was documented in a study of technical replicates of blood from several donors (dated by TCRdb to about 2017). Libraries were prepared through the immunoSEQ multiplex PCR assay. Here the immuneACCESS table is served through TCRdb, limited to in-frame sequences with V and J called. Missing clones are a known gap in these copies; in checked studies unresolved V genes cover under half, and the rest lacks a known reason. The table for this sample lists tens of thousands of clones; roughly 98% of them were counted only once. The ten largest clones capture around 0.15% of the sample. Trimming takes 3 bases from V and 4 bases from J, and the germline ends sit 19 bases apart. The CDR3, from cysteine to phenylalanine, totals 16 residues. Only the CDR3 part of the read is kept: 48 bases, read in frame from the first base. CDR1 and CDR2, per the germline V gene, are MNHNS and SASEGT.

Remarks on this clone: Its binding antigen is unknown. The sample holds no much larger clone one base away, and base qualities are not on file.

This sequence originates from a human donor in good health. The chain is encoded by TRBV6-1 joined to TRBJ2-7; the D gene is possibly TRBD2, with 6 bases matching. Material: T cells isolated from PBMCs. The CDR3 region has the sequence CASSEQGGGGYYEQYF. The nucleotide sequence is TGTGCCAGCAGTGAGCAGGGAGGAGGAGGATATTACGAGCAGTACTTC.